This TCR beta chain was profiled in a study of immune cell composition in non-small cell lung cancer. Overall study findings and caveats: In adenocarcinoma, maximal tumour-associated clone frequency tracked TIL tumour reactivity. Squamous lung tumours showed higher top 10 clone scores and clonality than adenocarcinomas. Dominant in vivo tumour-associated clones were not shown to share tumour-reactive sequences.

The table came from immunoSEQ multiplex PCR; TCRdb's copy has only in-frame clones and leaves some out. The sample consists of about 4,900 clones, roughly 79% of them appearing once. Concerning this clone itself: The antigen is unknown.

The V gene lost 3 bases and the J gene lost 9 bases, with 12 bases spanning the gap. This CDR3 region has 13 residues. The germline V gene has CDR1 MNHEY and CDR2 SMNVEV (reference sequence). The TCR comes from a human donor with non-small cell lung cancer. The chain is built from TRBV27 and TRBJ1-5, with D perhaps TRBD1 (5 bases). Material: lung tumor tissue. The DNA of the CDR3 is TGTGCCAGCAGTTTTGGGGCCGGGTGGCCCCAGCATTTT. Protein: CASSFGAGWPQHF.